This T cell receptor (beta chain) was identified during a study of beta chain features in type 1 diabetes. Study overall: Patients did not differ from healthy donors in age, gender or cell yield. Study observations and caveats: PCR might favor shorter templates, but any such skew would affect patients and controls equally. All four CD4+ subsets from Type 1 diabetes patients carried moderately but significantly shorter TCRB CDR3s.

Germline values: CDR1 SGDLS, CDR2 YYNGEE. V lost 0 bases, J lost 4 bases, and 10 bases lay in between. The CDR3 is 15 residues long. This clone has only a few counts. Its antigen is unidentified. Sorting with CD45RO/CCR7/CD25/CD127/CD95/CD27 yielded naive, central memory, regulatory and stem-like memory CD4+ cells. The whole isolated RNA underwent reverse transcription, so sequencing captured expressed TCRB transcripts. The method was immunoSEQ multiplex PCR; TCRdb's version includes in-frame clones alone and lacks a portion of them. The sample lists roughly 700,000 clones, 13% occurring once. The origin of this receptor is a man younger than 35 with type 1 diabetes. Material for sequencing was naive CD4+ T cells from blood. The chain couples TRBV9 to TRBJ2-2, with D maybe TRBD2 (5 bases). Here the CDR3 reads CASSVVASITGELFF. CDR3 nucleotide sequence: TGTGCCAGCAGCGTAGTGGCTAGCATCACCGGGGAGCTGTTTTTT.